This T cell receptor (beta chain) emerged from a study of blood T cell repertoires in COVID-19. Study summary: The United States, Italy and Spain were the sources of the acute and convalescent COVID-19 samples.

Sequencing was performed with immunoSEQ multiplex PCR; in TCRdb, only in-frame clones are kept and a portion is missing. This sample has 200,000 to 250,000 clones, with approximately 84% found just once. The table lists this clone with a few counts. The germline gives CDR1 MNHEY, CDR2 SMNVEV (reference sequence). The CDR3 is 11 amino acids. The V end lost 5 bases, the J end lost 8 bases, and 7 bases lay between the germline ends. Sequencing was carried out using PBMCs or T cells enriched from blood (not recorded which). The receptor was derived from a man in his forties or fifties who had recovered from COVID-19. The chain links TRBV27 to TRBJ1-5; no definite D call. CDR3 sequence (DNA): TGTGCCAGCAGTCCGAGGAAGCCCCAGCATTTT. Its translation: CASSPRKPQHF.